This T cell receptor (beta chain) was recorded in a study of human T cells and chemical hapten exposure. Study-level results: Expanded TCR sets contained significantly more large CDR3 similarity clusters than controls.

TCRdb reprocessed the RACE reads with MiXCR, giving one entry per CDR3 protein. In the table there are some 110,000 distinct CDR3 sequences, about 12% of which are singletons. Germline CDR1 SGHDN, CDR2 FVKESK. V shed 0 bases and J 5 bases; nucleotides not matched to a gene: 6. The CDR3 has 15 residues. The time point was: pre-sensitization, week 0. Treatment of the sample: therapeutic diphenylcyclopropenone sensitization with weekly scalp DPC. This clonotype was found a few times. Its specificity is not known. The TCR was taken from a woman aged 45-65 years with alopecia areata. Some clones in this sample may be carry-over from other donors' samples. Sequencing was performed on whole blood, taken in connection with sensitization to the hapten diphenylcyclopropenone (DPC). J is TRBJ2-5 and V is TRBV14, with 7 bases that match TRBD2. CDR3 nucleotide sequence: TGTGCCAGCAGCCAAGATCGGACTAGGAGTGAGACCCAGTACTTC. It translates to CASSQDRTRSETQYF.